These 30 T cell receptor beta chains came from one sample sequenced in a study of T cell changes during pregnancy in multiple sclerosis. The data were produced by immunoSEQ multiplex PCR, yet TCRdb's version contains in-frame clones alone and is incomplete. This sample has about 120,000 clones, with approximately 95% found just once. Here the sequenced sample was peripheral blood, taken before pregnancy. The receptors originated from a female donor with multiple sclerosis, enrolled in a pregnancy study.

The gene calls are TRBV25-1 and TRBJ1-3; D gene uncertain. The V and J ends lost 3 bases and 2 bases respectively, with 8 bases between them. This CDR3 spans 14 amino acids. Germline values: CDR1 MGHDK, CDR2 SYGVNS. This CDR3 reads CASSEERTGNTIYF. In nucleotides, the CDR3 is TGTGCCAGCAGTGAGGAGAGGACTGGAAACACCATATATTTT.

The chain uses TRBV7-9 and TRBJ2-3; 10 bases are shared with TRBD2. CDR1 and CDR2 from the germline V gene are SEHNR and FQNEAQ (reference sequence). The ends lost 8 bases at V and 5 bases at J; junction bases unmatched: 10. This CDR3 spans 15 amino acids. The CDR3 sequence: CASCPPSGSEDTQYF. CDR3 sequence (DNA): TGTGCCAGCTGTCCTCCTAGCGGGAGTGAAGATACGCAGTATTTT.

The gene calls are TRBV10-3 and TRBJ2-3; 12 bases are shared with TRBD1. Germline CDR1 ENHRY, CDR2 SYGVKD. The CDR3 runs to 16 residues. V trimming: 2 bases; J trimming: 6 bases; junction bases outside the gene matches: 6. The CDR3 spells CAISELGTGGRDTQYF. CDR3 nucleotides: TGTGCCATCAGTGAGCTAGGGACAGGGGGCAGGGATACGCAGTATTTT.

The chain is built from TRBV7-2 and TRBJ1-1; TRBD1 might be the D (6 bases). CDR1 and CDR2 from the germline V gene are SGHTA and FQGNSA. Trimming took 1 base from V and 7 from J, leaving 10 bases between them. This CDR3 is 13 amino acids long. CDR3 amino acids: CASSLGQGLEAFF. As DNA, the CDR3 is TGTGCCAGCAGCTTAGGGCAGGGGCTTGAAGCTTTCTTT.

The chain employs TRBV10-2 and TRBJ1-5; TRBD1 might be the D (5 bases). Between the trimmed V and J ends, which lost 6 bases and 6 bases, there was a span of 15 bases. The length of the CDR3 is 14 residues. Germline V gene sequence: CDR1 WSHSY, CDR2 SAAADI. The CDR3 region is CASSPGGRGQPQHF. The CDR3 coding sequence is TGCGCCAGCAGCCCCGGGGGTAGGGGTCAGCCCCAGCATTTT.

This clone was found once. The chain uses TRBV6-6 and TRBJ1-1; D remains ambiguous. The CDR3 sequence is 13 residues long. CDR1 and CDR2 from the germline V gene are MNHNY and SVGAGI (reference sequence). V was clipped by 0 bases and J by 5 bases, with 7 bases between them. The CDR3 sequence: CASSYSTGTEAFF. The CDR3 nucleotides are TGTGCCAGCAGTTACTCGACGGGGACTGAAGCTTTCTTT.

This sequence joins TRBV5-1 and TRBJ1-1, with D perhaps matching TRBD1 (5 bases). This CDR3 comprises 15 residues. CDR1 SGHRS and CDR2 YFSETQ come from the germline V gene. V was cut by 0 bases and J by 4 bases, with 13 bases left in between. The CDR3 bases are TGCGCCAGCAGCTTGGGGGGGTCGGGGGGCACTGAAGCTTTCTTT. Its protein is CASSLGGSGGTEAFF.

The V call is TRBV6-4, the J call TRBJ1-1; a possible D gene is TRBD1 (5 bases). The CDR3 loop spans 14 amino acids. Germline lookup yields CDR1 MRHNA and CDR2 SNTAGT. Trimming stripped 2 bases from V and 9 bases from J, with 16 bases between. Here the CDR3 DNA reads TGTGCCAGCAGTGACGTGGGGGGTTCTGGAAAAGCTTTCTTT. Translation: CASSDVGGSGKAFF.

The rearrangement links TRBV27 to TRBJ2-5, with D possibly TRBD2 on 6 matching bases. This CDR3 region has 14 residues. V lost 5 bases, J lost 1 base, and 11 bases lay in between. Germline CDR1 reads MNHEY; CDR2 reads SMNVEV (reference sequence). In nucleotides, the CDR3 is TGTGCCAGCAGTGATGCGGGGACCCAAGAGACCCAGTACTTC. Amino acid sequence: CASSDAGTQETQYF.

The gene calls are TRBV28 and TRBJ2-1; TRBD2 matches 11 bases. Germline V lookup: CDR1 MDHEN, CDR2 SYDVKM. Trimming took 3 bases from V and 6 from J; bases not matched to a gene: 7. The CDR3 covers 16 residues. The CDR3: CASSFITSGRVNEQFF. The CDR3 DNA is TGTGCCAGCAGTTTCATTACTAGCGGGAGAGTCAATGAGCAGTTCTTC.

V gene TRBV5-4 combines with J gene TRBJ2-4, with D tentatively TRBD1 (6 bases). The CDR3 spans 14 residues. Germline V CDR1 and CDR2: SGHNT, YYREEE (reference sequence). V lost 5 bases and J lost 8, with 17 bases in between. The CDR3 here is CASRVGLQGDIQYF. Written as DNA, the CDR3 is TGTGCCAGCAGGGTGGGATTACAGGGAGACATTCAGTACTTC.

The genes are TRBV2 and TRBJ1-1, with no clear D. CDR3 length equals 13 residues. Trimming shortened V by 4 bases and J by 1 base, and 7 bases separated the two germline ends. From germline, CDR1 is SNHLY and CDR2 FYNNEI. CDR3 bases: TGTGCCAGCAGTGCTCGCGGGAACACTGAAGCTTTCTTT. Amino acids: CASSARGNTEAFF.

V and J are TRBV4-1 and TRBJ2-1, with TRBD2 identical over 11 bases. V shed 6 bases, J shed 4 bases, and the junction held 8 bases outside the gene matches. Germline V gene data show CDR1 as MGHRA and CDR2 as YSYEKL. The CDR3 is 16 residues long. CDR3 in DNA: TGCGCCAGCAGATATACTAGCGGGGGACCTTACAATGAGCAGTTCTTC. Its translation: CASRYTSGGPYNEQFF.

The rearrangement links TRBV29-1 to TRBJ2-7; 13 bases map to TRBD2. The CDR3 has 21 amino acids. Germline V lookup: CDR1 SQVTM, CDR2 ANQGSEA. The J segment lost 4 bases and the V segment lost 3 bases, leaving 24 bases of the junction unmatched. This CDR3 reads CSVESRGRGGTSGILPYEQYF. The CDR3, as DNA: TGCAGCGTTGAGTCGAGGGGGCGCGGTGGGACTAGCGGGATATTACCATACGAGCAGTACTTC.

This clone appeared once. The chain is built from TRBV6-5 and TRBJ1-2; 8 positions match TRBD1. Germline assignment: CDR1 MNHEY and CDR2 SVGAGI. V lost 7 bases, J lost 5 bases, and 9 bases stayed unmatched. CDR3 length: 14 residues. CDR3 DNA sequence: TGTGCCAGCACTCCGGACAGGGATGGGTATGGCTACACCTTC. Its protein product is CASTPDRDGYGYTF.

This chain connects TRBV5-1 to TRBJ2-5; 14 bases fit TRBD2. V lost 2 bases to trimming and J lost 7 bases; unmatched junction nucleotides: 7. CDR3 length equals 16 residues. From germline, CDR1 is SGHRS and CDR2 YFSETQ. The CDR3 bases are TGCGCCAGCAGCTTCTTATCGACTAGCGGGGGGGGGACCCAGTACTTC. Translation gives CASSFLSTSGGGTQYF. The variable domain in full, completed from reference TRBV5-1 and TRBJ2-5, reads KAGVTQTPRYLIKTRGQQVTLSCSPISGHRSVSWYQQTPGQGLQFLFEYFSETQRNKGNFPGRFSGRQFSNSRSEMNVSTLELGDSALYLCASSFLSTSGGGTQYFGPGTRLLVL.

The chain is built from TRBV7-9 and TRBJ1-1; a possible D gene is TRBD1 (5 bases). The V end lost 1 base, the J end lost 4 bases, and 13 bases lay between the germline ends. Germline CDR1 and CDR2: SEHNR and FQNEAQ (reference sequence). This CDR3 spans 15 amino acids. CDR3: CASSLGSIRGTEAFF. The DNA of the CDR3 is TGTGCCAGCAGCTTAGGTTCAATAAGGGGCACTGAAGCTTTCTTT.

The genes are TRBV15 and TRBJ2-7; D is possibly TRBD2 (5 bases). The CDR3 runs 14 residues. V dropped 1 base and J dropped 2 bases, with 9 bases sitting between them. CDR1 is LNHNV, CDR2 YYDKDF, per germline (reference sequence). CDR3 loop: CATSRVASPYEQYF. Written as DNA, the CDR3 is TGTGCCACCAGCAGAGTGGCTAGCCCCTACGAGCAGTACTTC. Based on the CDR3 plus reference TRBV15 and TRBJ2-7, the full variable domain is DAMVIQNPRYQVTQFGKPVTLSCSQTLNHNVMYWYQQKSSQAPKLLFHYYDKDFNNEADTPDNFQSRRPNTSFCFLDIRSPGLGDTAMYLCATSRVASPYEQYFGPGTRLTVT.

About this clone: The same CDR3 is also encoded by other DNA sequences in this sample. The CDR3 spells CASSFSGGPSYEQYF. The DNA for the CDR3 is TGTGCCAGCAGCTTTAGCGGGGGCCCTTCCTACGAGCAGTACTTC. The genes are TRBV7-2 and TRBJ2-7; TRBD2 matches at 9 bases. This CDR3 contains 15 residues. Germline CDR1 and CDR2: SGHTA and FQGNSA. Trimming took 3 bases from V and 1 from J; bases not matched to a gene: 4.

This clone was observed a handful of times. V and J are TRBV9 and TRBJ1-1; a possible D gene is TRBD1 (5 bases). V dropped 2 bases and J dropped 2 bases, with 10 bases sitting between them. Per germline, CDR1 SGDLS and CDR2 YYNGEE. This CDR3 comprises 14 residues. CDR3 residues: CASSVGPANTEAFF. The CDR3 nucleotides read TGTGCCAGCAGCGTGGGGCCTGCCAACACTGAAGCTTTCTTT. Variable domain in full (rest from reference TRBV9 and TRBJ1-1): DSGVTQTPKHLITATGQRVTLRCSPRSGDLSVYWYQQSLDQGLQFLIQYYNGEERAKGNILERFSAQQFPDLHSELNLSSLELGDSALYFCASSVGPANTEAFFGQGTRLTVV.

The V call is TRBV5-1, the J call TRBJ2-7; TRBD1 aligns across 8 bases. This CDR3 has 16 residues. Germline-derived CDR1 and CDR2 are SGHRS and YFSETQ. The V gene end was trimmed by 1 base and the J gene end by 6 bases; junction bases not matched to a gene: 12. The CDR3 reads CASSLTRQGRPFEQYF. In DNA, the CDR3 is TGCGCCAGCAGCTTGACTAGACAGGGGCGACCTTTCGAGCAGTACTTC.

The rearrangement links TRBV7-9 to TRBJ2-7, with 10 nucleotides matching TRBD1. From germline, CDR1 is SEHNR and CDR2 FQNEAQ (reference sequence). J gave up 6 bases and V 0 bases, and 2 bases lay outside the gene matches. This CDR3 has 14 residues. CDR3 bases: TGTGCCAGCAGCTTAGCCGACAGGGGGCTCGAGCAGTACTTC. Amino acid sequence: CASSLADRGLEQYF.

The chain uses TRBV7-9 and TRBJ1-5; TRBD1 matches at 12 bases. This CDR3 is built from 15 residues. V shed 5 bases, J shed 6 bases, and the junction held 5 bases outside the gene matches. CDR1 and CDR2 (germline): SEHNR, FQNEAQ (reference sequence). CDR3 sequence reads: CASSTGTGGFQPQHF. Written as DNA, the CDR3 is TGTGCCAGCAGCACCGGGACAGGGGGCTTTCAGCCCCAGCATTTT.

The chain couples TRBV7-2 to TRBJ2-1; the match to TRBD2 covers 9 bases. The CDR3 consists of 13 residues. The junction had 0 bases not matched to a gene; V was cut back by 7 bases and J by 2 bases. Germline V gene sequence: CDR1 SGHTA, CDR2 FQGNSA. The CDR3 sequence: CASKRGAYNEQFF. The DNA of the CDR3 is TGTGCCAGCAAGCGGGGGGCCTACAATGAGCAGTTCTTC.

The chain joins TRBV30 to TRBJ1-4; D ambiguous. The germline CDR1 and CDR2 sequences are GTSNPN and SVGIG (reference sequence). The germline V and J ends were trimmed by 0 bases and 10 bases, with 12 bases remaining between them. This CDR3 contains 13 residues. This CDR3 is CAWSVAREGKLFF. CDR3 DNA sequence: TGTGCCTGGAGTGTCGCACGGGAGGGAAAACTGTTTTTT.

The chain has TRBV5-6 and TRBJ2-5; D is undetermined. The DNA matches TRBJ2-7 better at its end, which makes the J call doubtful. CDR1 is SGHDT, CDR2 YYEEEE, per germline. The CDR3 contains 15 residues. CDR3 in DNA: TGTGCCAGCAGCTTGGATAGGGTCCCAGGACACGAGCAGTACTTC. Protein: CASSLDRVPGHEQYF.

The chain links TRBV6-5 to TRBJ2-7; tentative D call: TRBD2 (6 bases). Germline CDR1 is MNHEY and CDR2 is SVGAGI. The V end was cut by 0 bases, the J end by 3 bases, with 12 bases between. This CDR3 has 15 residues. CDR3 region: CASSYSGQGGYEQYF. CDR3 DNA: TGTGCCAGCAGTTACTCGGGCCAGGGAGGCTACGAGCAGTACTTC.

Here the CDR3 DNA reads TGTGCCAGCAGCTCTGACAGGTCCGACCAGCCCCAGCATTTT. It encodes CASSSDRSDQPQHF. V gene TRBV7-9 combines with J gene TRBJ1-5; perhaps TRBD1 as D (6 bases). Germline CDR1 is SEHNR and CDR2 is FQNEAQ (reference sequence). The CDR3 has 14 amino acids. Trimming took off 4 bases at V and 7 bases at J, with 14 bases between the two ends. The variable domain in full, with the rest retrieved from reference TRBV7-9 and TRBJ1-5, is DTGVSQNPRHKITKRGQNVTFRCDPISEHNRLYWYRQTLGQGPEFLTYFQNEAQLEKSRLLSDRFSAERPKGSFSTLEIQRTEQGDSAMYLCASSSDRSDQPQHFGDGTRLSIL.

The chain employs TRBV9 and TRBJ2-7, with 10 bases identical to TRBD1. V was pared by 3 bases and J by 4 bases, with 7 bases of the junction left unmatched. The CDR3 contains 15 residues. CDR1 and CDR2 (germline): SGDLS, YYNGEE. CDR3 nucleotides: TGTGCCAGCAGCGCTCGGGGGACAGGGGATTACGAGCAGTACTTC. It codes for CASSARGTGDYEQYF.

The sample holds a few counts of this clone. The CDR3 DNA is TGTGCCAGCAGCTTGACGGGGAGTCTTAGCAATCAGCCCCAGCATTTT. Protein sequence: CASSLTGSLSNQPQHF. This chain connects TRBV5-5 to TRBJ1-5, with unresolved D. The germline V and J ends were trimmed by 1 base and 0 bases, with 11 bases remaining between them. The germline gives CDR1 SGHKS, CDR2 YYEKEE (reference sequence). The CDR3 spans 16 residues. The full variable domain, rest sourced from reference TRBV5-5 and TRBJ1-5, is DAGVTQSPTHLIKTRGQQVTLRCSPISGHKSVSWYQQVLGQGPQFIFQYYEKEERGRGNFPDRFSARQFPNYSSELNVNALLLGDSALYLCASSLTGSLSNQPQHFGDGTRLSIL.